Listed below are T cell receptor beta chains from one sample, sequenced in a study of shared clonotypes between healthy human individuals. This table comes from immunoSEQ multiplex PCR, and its TCRdb copy is limited to in-frame clones, with some not included. In the table there are 1,400,000 or so clones, 98% of which are singletons. Sequences were obtained from naive CD4+ T cells sorted from blood. The receptors shown here come from a man aged 25 to 40 in good health. Both conserved end residues are part of each CDR3. Fields, in order: J gene, clone size, V gene, D gene, CDR3 protein, CDR3 DNA. A D gene is named only where the DNA matches it firmly. Where a row states a size, it is once, few, many or the class of an expanded clone; other rows omit it.

TRBJ1-2 once TRBV19 . CASSIRGYGYTF TGTGCCAGTAGTATCCGGGGCTATGGCTACACCTTC
TRBJ1-5 . TRBV15 . CATSRDRGDRNQPQHF TGTGCCACCAGCAGAGACAGGGGAGATCGCAATCAGCCCCAGCATTTT
TRBJ2-6 once TRBV19 . CASRAGDGFGANVLTF TGTGCCAGCAGGGCCGGGGACGGTTTTGGGGCCAACGTCCTGACTTTC
TRBJ2-3 . TRBV11-2 TRBD1 CASRTDRNPITDTQYF TGTGCCAGCAGGACGGACAGGAACCCAATCACAGATACGCAGTATTTT
TRBJ1-5 . TRBV28 . CASSTDRGGSPQHF TGTGCCAGCAGTACTGACCGGGGGGGTTCGCCCCAGCATTTT
TRBJ1-1 . TRBV2 TRBD1 CASSDSGGGEAFF TGTGCCAGCAGTGATTCAGGGGGCGGTGAAGCTTTCTTT
TRBJ2-7 . TRBV15 TRBD1 CATSFDRDRLTYEQYF TGTGCCACCAGCTTCGACCGGGACAGGCTTACGTACGAGCAGTACTTC
TRBJ2-5 . TRBV2 . CASSEFLETQYF TGTGCCAGCAGTGAGTTTCTGGAGACCCAGTACTTC
TRBJ2-5 . TRBV27 . CASSSLPPQETQYF TGTGCCAGCAGTTCCCTGCCACCACAAGAGACCCAGTACTTC
TRBJ2-5 . TRBV15 . CATSNPFGGLETQYF TGTGCCACCAGCAACCCGTTCGGGGGACTGGAGACCCAGTACTTC
TRBJ2-5 . TRBV4-3 . CASSPTGMETQYF TGCGCCAGCAGCCCCACAGGGATGGAGACCCAGTACTTC
TRBJ2-3 . TRBV28 TRBD2 CASSSPAGASGRYTQYF TGTGCCAGCAGTTCACCCGCCGGGGCTAGCGGGAGATATACGCAGTATTTT
TRBJ2-6 . TRBV28 . CASRLAGANVLTF TGTGCCAGCCGGCTGGCTGGGGCCAACGTCCTGACTTTC
TRBJ2-1 . TRBV2 . CASRGAGEQFF TGTGCCAGCAGGGGGGCGGGCGAGCAGTTCTTC
TRBJ1-5 . TRBV29-1 . CSVELNGLETQHF TGCAGCGTTGAATTGAACGGTTTGGAGACCCAGCATTTT
TRBJ2-7 . TRBV28 . CASSSVGSTYF TGTGCCAGCAGTTCAGTGGGCAGTACGTACTTC
TRBJ1-1 . TRBV18 TRBD1 CASSPQQGRNEAFF TGTGCCAGCTCACCTCAACAGGGGCGTAACGAAGCTTTCTTT
TRBJ2-3 . TRBV6-5 TRBD2 CASRGSGSPIQYF TGTGCCAGCAGGGGTAGCGGGAGCCCCATACAGTATTTT
TRBJ2-7 . TRBV18 . CASSTGDGVEQYF TGTGCCAGCTCAACGGGGGACGGGGTCGAGCAGTACTTC
TRBJ1-4 . TRBV11-2 TRBD1 CASSPSRGMFF TGTGCCAGCAGCCCCTCCAGGGGGATGTTTTTT
TRBJ1-5 . TRBV4-2 TRBD1 CASSQTPTGGNQPQHF TGTGCCAGCAGCCAGACCCCGACAGGGGGCAATCAGCCCCAGCATTTT
TRBJ1-2 . TRBV18 . CASSPEAVGNYGYTF TGTGCCAGCTCACCGGAGGCAGTCGGAAACTATGGCTACACCTTC
TRBJ2-2 . TRBV7-9 TRBD2 CASSLAGGFSGELFF TGTGCCAGCAGTTTAGCGGGAGGTTTTTCCGGGGAGCTGTTTTTT
TRBJ2-1 . TRBV5-1 . CASSLQAPPPNEQFF TGCGCCAGCAGCTTACAGGCGCCCCCTCCCAATGAGCAGTTCTTC
TRBJ2-5 . TRBV5-1 . CASSLGPEEETQYF TGCGCCAGCAGCTTGGGACCGGAGGAGGAGACCCAGTACTTC
TRBJ2-3 . TRBV18 TRBD1 CASSPQGASGTDTQYF TGTGCCAGCTCACCCCAGGGGGCATCTGGCACAGATACGCAGTATTTT
TRBJ1-2 . TRBV6-1 . CASRDSGLRGYTF TGTGCCAGCAGGGATTCGGGACTTCGTGGCTACACCTTC
TRBJ2-1 . TRBV5-1 . CASSFGLVNDNEQFF TGCGCCAGCAGCTTTGGTTTAGTAAACGACAATGAGCAGTTCTTC
TRBJ2-1 . TRBV11-3 TRBD1 CASSPDRAYNEQFF TGTGCCAGCAGCCCGGACAGGGCCTACAATGAGCAGTTCTTC
TRBJ2-5 . TRBV7-9 TRBD1 CASSRLQGAYGETQYF TGTGCCAGCAGCCGCCTTCAGGGGGCCTATGGTGAGACCCAGTACTTC
TRBJ2-7 . TRBV10-2 . CASRQGPRGEQYF TGCGCCAGCAGACAAGGACCCCGGGGCGAGCAGTACTTC
TRBJ1-2 . TRBV7-2 . CASSGRTIDYGYTF TGTGCCAGCAGCGGGAGGACAATTGACTATGGCTACACCTTC
TRBJ1-1 . TRBV27 . CASSLVLGVPTEAFF TGTGCCAGCAGTTTAGTTCTCGGGGTTCCCACTGAAGCTTTCTTT
TRBJ2-6 once TRBV18 . CASSPRGDSGANVLTF TGTGCCAGCTCACCAAGGGGGGACTCTGGGGCCAACGTCCTGACTTTC
TRBJ1-4 . TRBV7-9 . CAYRAFNEKLFF TGTGCCTACAGGGCCTTTAATGAAAAACTGTTTTTT
TRBJ2-1 . TRBV5-1 TRBD2 CASSLVSGRDYNEQFF TGCGCCAGCAGCTTAGTATCAGGGAGGGACTACAATGAGCAGTTCTTC
TRBJ2-2 . TRBV5-1 TRBD2 CASSRLAGQNTGELFF TGCGCCAGCAGCAGACTAGCGGGGCAGAACACCGGGGAGCTGTTTTTT
TRBJ2-7 . TRBV11-2 . CASSFRLNTYEQYF TGTGCCAGCAGTTTCCGACTCAACACCTACGAGCAGTACTTC
TRBJ2-5 . TRBV25-1 . CASSEMTVQETQYF TGTGCCAGCAGTGAAATGACAGTCCAAGAGACCCAGTACTTC
TRBJ2-6 . TRBV6-4 . CATRWDPQKGVLTF TGTGCCACCAGGTGGGACCCCCAAAAGGGAGTCCTGACTTTC
TRBJ2-1 . TRBV18 . CASSITPGEYNEQFF TGTGCCAGCTCGATCACCCCCGGGGAATACAATGAGCAGTTCTTC
TRBJ1-2 . TRBV10-1 . CASSETGVYGYTF TGCGCCAGCAGTGAGACAGGAGTCTATGGCTACACCTTC
TRBJ2-5 . TRBV11-2 TRBD2 CASSPRKLAGGEAETQYF TGTGCCAGCAGTCCTAGGAAGCTAGCGGGAGGCGAGGCGGAGACCCAGTACTTC
TRBJ2-7 . TRBV18 TRBD1 CASSPATGDRYEQYF TGTGCCAGCTCACCCGCGACAGGGGATCGTTACGAGCAGTACTTC
TRBJ2-5 . TRBV27 . CASSLRQQETQYF TGTGCCAGCAGTTTAAGGCAGCAAGAGACCCAGTACTTC
TRBJ2-7 . TRBV5-1 . CASSPRAATSYEQYF TGCGCCAGCAGCCCCCGGGCAGCTACCTCCTACGAGCAGTACTTC
TRBJ1-1 . TRBV28 TRBD1 CASSLWEQGRTEAFF TGTGCCAGCAGTTTATGGGAACAGGGGAGGACTGAAGCTTTCTTT